The T cell receptor (beta chain) under discussion was sequenced for a study of human T cells and chemical hapten exposure. Study outcomes and limitations: A positive correlation with patch test score was shown by PT1 expanded TCR counts. No alteration of TCRs above 1 in 1000 frequency was seen with DPC sensitization.

The CDR3 is 12 residues long. The V gene lost 1 base and the J gene lost 11 bases, with 9 bases spanning the gap. Germline V lookup: CDR1 SGHRS, CDR2 YFSETQ. In TCRdb, the RACE reads were re-called with MiXCR into one record per CDR3 protein. The sample shows 99,000 or so distinct CDR3 sequences, roughly a tenth of them seen only once. Described time point: pre-sensitization, week 0. Treatment given: therapeutic diphenylcyclopropenone sensitization with weekly scalp DPC. Ahead of applying each patch test, blood was sampled. As to this clonotype: What it binds is not known.

The TCR sequence derives from a woman aged 60-75 years with alopecia areata. Some clones in this sample may be carry-over from other donors' samples. The sequencing used whole blood, collected in connection with sensitization to the hapten diphenylcyclopropenone (DPC). The chain has TRBV5-1 and TRBJ1-4; the D gene is possibly TRBD1 (6 bases). CDR3 loop: CASSLSQGKLFF. CDR3 nucleotide sequence: TGCGCCAGCAGCTTGTCTCAGGGGAAACTGTTTTTT.